A single sample is the source of the 13 T cell receptor beta chains below, sequenced in a study of beta chain features in type 1 diabetes. Reverse transcribing all isolated RNA meant expressed TCRB transcripts were sequenced. Libraries were prepared by immunoSEQ multiplex PCR; TCRdb keeps only in-frame clonotypes and omits some of them. The sample has about 28,000 clones, 65% seen once. Their recognized antigens are unknown. Whole-study findings and limits: Shorter TCRB CDR3s, moderately but significantly so, marked every one of the four CD4+ subsets in Type 1 diabetes patients.

Sequencing was carried out using Tregs from blood. Receptors were obtained from a woman in her twenties or thirties with type 1 diabetes.

The chain recombines TRBV19 with TRBJ2-3; TRBD2 aligns across 8 bases. Germline CDR1 and CDR2: LNHDA and SQIVND (reference sequence). V shed 7 bases and J 3 bases; nucleotides not matched to a gene: 6. The CDR3 is 14 amino acids. The chain's CDR3 is CASKASGPTDTQYF. The CDR3 DNA reads as TGTGCCAGTAAGGCTAGCGGGCCGACAGATACGCAGTATTTT.

This clone was counted between two and nine times. The chain uses TRBV10-2 and TRBJ1-3, with D perhaps TRBD1 (6 bases). The CDR3 has 15 amino acids. Germline V gene lookup returns CDR1 WSHSY and CDR2 SAAADI. Trimming took 6 bases from V and 0 from J, leaving 12 bases between them. The DNA of the CDR3 is TGCGCCAGCAGGGGGGCCGGCTTCTCTGGAAACACCATATATTTT. This translates into CASRGAGFSGNTIYF.

V and J are TRBV28 and TRBJ2-7, with TRBD1 matching 9 bases. CDR1 and CDR2 from the germline V gene are MDHEN and SYDVKM. The CDR3 covers 15 residues. Losses at the gene ends were 6 bases for V and 2 bases for J; bases not matched to a gene: 8. CDR3 nucleotides: TGTGCCAGCAGGACACAGGGGGCGCCCCCCTACGAGCAGTACTTC. Its translation: CASRTQGAPPYEQYF.

This chain links TRBV2 with TRBJ2-3, with 7 bases matching TRBD1. This CDR3 has 13 amino acids. CDR1 is SNHLY, CDR2 FYNNEI, per germline. With 8 bases clipped from V and 2 bases from J, the junction kept 4 bases outside the gene matches. CDR3 in DNA: TGTGCCAGCGAAGGACAGGTCACAGATACGCAGTATTTT. Encoded protein: CASEGQVTDTQYF.

V gene TRBV7-6 combines with J gene TRBJ2-7; 8 nucleotides align to TRBD1. The CDR3 covers 14 residues. J gave up 3 bases and V 4 bases, and 5 bases lay outside the gene matches. The germline CDR1 and CDR2 sequences are SGHVS and FNYEAQ. The CDR3 region has the DNA TGTGCCAGCAGCTCCGGGACAGGAGTCTACGAGCAGTACTTC. This gives the protein CASSSGTGVYEQYF.

The chain is built from TRBV4-1 and TRBJ2-1, with D maybe TRBD1 (5 bases). Trimming stripped 1 base from V and 8 bases from J, with 12 bases between. In germline, CDR1 is MGHRA, CDR2 YSYEKL. The CDR3 is 14 residues long. CDR3 protein: CASSQVRWGDEQFF. CDR3 DNA sequence: TGCGCCAGCAGCCAAGTCCGGTGGGGCGATGAGCAGTTCTTC.

The chain has TRBV7-2 and TRBJ1-1; D is perhaps TRBD1 (6 bases). Germline loops: CDR1 SGHTA, CDR2 FQGNSA. The CDR3 is 13 residues long. V was cut by 4 bases and J by 1 base, with 7 bases left in between. Here the CDR3 DNA reads TGTGCCAGCAGCTCACAGGGGAACACTGAAGCTTTCTTT. This translates into CASSSQGNTEAFF.

This clone was seen only a few times. The V and J genes are TRBV7-2 and TRBJ2-1, with 13 bases identical to TRBD2. The CDR3 is 14 residues long. In germline, CDR1 is SGHTA, CDR2 FQGNSA. Trimming removed 3 bases from V and 8 bases from J; junction bases left unmatched: 1. CDR3 DNA sequence: TGTGCCAGCAGCTTCGGACTAGCGGGAGATGAGCAGTTCTTC. It yields the protein CASSFGLAGDEQFF.

Only a few counts were recorded for this clone. J is TRBJ2-1 and V is TRBV5-1, with D maybe TRBD2 (6 bases). Per germline, CDR1 SGHRS and CDR2 YFSETQ. Trimming left V 4 bases short and J 4 bases short, with 15 bases between. The CDR3 sequence is 15 residues long. Written as DNA, the CDR3 is TGCGCCAGCAGCCTGGATGTGGGGACTTACAATGAGCAGTTCTTC. As protein: CASSLDVGTYNEQFF.

The V and J genes are TRBV7-2 and TRBJ2-5; TRBD1 matches at 7 bases. The CDR3 extends over 14 amino acids. V lost 5 bases to trimming and J lost 5 bases; unmatched junction nucleotides: 8. Looked up from germline, CDR1 is SGHTA and CDR2 is FQGNSA. The CDR3 loop reads CASSLRTGGETQYF. CDR3 DNA sequence: TGTGCCAGCAGCCTTAGGACAGGCGGGGAGACCCAGTACTTC.

This chain joins TRBV5-1 and TRBJ2-7; 7 positions match TRBD1. The V segment lost 0 bases and the J segment 5 bases; nucleotides outside the gene matches: 5. The CDR3 has 14 amino acids. Germline lookup yields CDR1 SGHRS and CDR2 YFSETQ. CDR3 residues: CASSLGGTEDEQYF. In nucleotides, the CDR3 is TGCGCCAGCAGCTTGGGTGGGACAGAGGACGAGCAGTACTTC.

The chain uses TRBV5-4 and TRBJ2-7, with D perhaps matching TRBD1 (5 bases). The V end lost 2 bases, the J end lost 3 bases, and 9 bases lay between the germline ends. Germline V CDR1 and CDR2: SGHNT, YYREEE (reference sequence). The CDR3 totals 13 residues. This CDR3 reads CASSFTGNYEQYF. CDR3 nucleotide sequence: TGTGCCAGCAGCTTTACAGGAAACTACGAGCAGTACTTC.

V and J are TRBV5-5 and TRBJ2-5, with D hard to call. This CDR3 comprises 13 residues. From germline, CDR1 is SGHKS and CDR2 YYEKEE (reference sequence). V gave up 3 bases and J gave up 4 bases, with 10 bases separating them. CDR3 nucleotides: TGTGCCAGCAGCTCGTACACCTTAGAGACCCAGTACTTC. Amino acids: CASSSYTLETQYF.